A selection of T cell receptor beta chains follows, all from one sample in a study of blood T cell repertoires in COVID-19. Repertoires were generated with immunoSEQ multiplex PCR, while TCRdb's copy carries only in-frame clones and drops some. The sample records about 150,000 clones, about 86% being singletons. What was sequenced was peripheral blood. All receptors derive from a man between 65 and 85 years old with acute or convalescent COVID-19. The CDR3 runs from the conserved cysteine through the conserved F or W. The D gene is left open where the match is weak. Size is stated for part of the rows, as once, few or many counts, or as a class when the clone is expanded.

TRBV14	-	TRBJ2-1	TRBD1	CASSDRVYNEQFF	TGTGCCAGCTCGGACAGGGTCTACAATGAGCAGTTCTTC
TRBV18	-	TRBJ1-2	TRBD1	CASSPTGDYGYTF	TGTGCCAGCTCACCTACAGGGGACTATGGCTACACCTTC
TRBV5-1	-	TRBJ2-1	TRBD2	CASSSPGLAGGPDEQFF	TGCGCCAGCAGCTCCCCGGGACTAGCGGGAGGGCCCGATGAGCAGTTCTTC
TRBV28	-	TRBJ2-1	TRBD2	CASSPTSGSYNEQFF	TGTGCCAGCAGTCCGACTAGCGGCTCCTACAATGAGCAGTTCTTC
TRBV5-6	-	TRBJ2-7	TRBD1	CASSLADRGEAEQYF	TGTGCCAGCAGCTTGGCGGACAGGGGAGAGGCCGAGCAGTACTTC
TRBV15	many	TRBJ2-1	TRBD2	CATSRPSGRAGNEQFF	TGTGCCACCAGCAGACCTAGCGGGAGGGCCGGGAATGAGCAGTTCTTC
TRBV6-2/TRBV6-3	-	TRBJ1-2	TRBD1	CASSHPGQHNYGYTF	TGTGCCAGCAGTCATCCGGGACAGCATAACTATGGCTACACCTTC
TRBV5-1	-	TRBJ2-1	TRBD1	CASSIGQGAYNEQFF	TGCGCCAGCAGCATCGGACAGGGAGCATACAATGAGCAGTTCTTC
TRBV30	-	TRBJ2-2	-	CAWSVQLGNTGELFF	TGTGCCTGGAGTGTACAGTTGGGGAACACCGGGGAGCTGTTTTTT
TRBV7-2	-	TRBJ2-1	-	CASSLVKIGINEQFF	TGTGCCAGCAGCTTAGTGAAGATTGGCATCAATGAGCAGTTCTTC
TRBV7-3	-	TRBJ2-3	-	CASSLLGLYTDTQYF	TGTGCCAGCAGCTTATTGGGACTTTACACAGATACGCAGTATTTT
TRBV7-2	-	TRBJ2-1	TRBD2	CASSVGTSGIGGEQFF	TGTGCCAGCAGCGTCGGGACTAGCGGGATAGGAGGGGAGCAGTTCTTC
TRBV30	-	TRBJ2-4	-	CAWSEGTVNIQYF	TGTGCCTGGAGTGAAGGGACTGTTAACATTCAGTACTTC
TRBV2	once	TRBJ2-2	TRBD1	CASSETGVGELFF	TGTGCCAGCTCAGAGACAGGGGTCGGGGAGCTGTTTTTT
TRBV4-3	-	TRBJ1-1	-	CASTFPTGLNTEAFF	TGCGCCAGCACCTTCCCTACAGGGCTGAACACTGAAGCTTTCTTT
TRBV10-3	-	TRBJ1-4	-	CAISRGLPNEKLFF	TGTGCCATCAGCAGGGGTCTGCCTAATGAAAAACTGTTTTTT
TRBV9	-	TRBJ2-5	TRBD1	CASSVATGGYETQYF	TGTGCCAGCAGCGTAGCTACAGGGGGTTACGAGACCCAGTACTTC
TRBV20-1	-	TRBJ2-5	-	CSASFGVETQYF	TGCAGTGCTAGTTTCGGGGTGGAGACCCAGTACTTC
TRBV29-1	-	TRBJ1-2	TRBD1	CSVPLQGLGYTF	TGCAGCGTTCCGTTACAGGGGCTTGGCTACACCTTC
TRBV19	once	TRBJ2-2	TRBD1	CASSAQGARYTGELFF	TGTGCCAGTAGTGCCCAGGGGGCGAGGTACACCGGGGAGCTGTTTTTT
TRBV6-5	-	TRBJ2-5	TRBD1	CASRDRGRQETQYF	TGTGCCAGCAGGGACAGGGGCAGGCAAGAGACCCAGTACTTC
TRBV11-3	-	TRBJ2-2	-	CASSGVSGELFF	TGTGCCAGCAGTGGAGTGAGCGGGGAGCTGTTTTTT
TRBV7-2	few	TRBJ2-7	TRBD2	CASSYGRAYEQYF	TGTGCCAGCAGCTACGGGAGGGCCTACGAGCAGTACTTC
TRBV5-6	-	TRBJ2-3	-	CAVKGPRDTQYF	TGTGCCGTCAAGGGGCCTAGAGATACGCAGTATTTT
TRBV2	-	TRBJ2-1	TRBD2	CASSELQAGGGYNEQFF	TGTGCCAGCAGTGAACTCCAAGCGGGAGGGGGTTACAATGAGCAGTTCTTC
TRBV19	-	TRBJ1-1	TRBD1	CASTPNRGTLYTEAFF	TGTGCCAGTACCCCTAACAGGGGAACCCTATACACTGAAGCTTTCTTT
TRBV9	-	TRBJ2-3	-	CASSVEATPRDTQYF	TGTGCCAGCAGCGTAGAAGCGACTCCAAGGGATACGCAGTATTTT
TRBV29-1	-	TRBJ2-5	TRBD2	CSSSGLEGETQYF	TGCAGCAGTTCGGGACTAGAGGGGGAGACCCAGTACTTC
TRBV6-5	-	TRBJ2-1	-	CASSPNNEQFF	TGTGCCAGCAGCCCCAACAATGAGCAGTTCTTC
TRBV7-7	-	TRBJ2-5	TRBD2	CASSLARGLQETQYF	TGTGCTAGCAGCTTAGCGAGGGGACTACAAGAGACCCAGTACTTC
TRBV6-6	-	TRBJ1-6	TRBD1	CASSSPGQASPLHF	TGTGCCAGCAGTTCACCGGGACAGGCCTCACCCCTCCACTTT
TRBV6-5	few	TRBJ1-3	-	CASSYSTDPGNTIYF	TGTGCCAGCAGTTACTCGACAGACCCTGGAAACACCATATATTTT
TRBV28	-	TRBJ2-3	TRBD1	CASSFSGTGSTDTQYF	TGTGCCAGCAGTTTTTCCGGGACAGGGAGCACAGATACGCAGTATTTT
TRBV4-3	-	TRBJ2-5	TRBD2	CASSPIAGAQETQYF	TGCGCCAGCAGTCCTATAGCGGGAGCCCAAGAGACCCAGTACTTC
TRBV9	-	TRBJ2-1	TRBD2	CASSISGSSYNEQFF	TGTGCCAGCAGCATAAGCGGGAGCTCCTACAATGAGCAGTTCTTC
TRBV28	-	TRBJ2-1	-	CASSPLSSYNEQFF	TGTGCCAGCAGTCCCCTGAGCTCCTACAATGAGCAGTTCTTC
TRBV30	-	TRBJ1-5	-	CAWTGDSNQPQHF	TGTGCCTGGACTGGAGATAGCAATCAGCCCCAGCATTTT
TRBV7-6	once	TRBJ1-1	TRBD1	CASSLRTGDTEAFF	TGTGCCAGCAGCTTAAGGACAGGGGACACTGAAGCTTTCTTT
TRBV19	once	TRBJ2-7	TRBD2	CASSASSGRVYEQYF	TGTGCCAGTAGTGCCTCTAGCGGGAGGGTCTACGAGCAGTACTTC
TRBV19	-	TRBJ2-7	TRBD1	CASSIFGTGPYEQYF	TGTGCCAGTAGTATCTTCGGGACAGGGCCCTACGAGCAGTACTTC